The next 2 T cell receptor beta chains were all read from a single sample in a study of T cells in Graves' hyperthyroidism and ophthalmopathy. There were TCR beta CDR3 regions amplified from RNA transcripts. Carried out on the TCR CDR3, a first-round RT-PCR used the HTBI primer set. A single record per CDR3 protein comes from TCRdb applying MiXCR to the multiplex PCR reads. Here the sample spans roughly 580,000 distinct CDR3 sequences, more than 11% being singletons. The sample comprised blood. The origin of the receptors is a woman aged 25 to 39 with Graves' hyperthyroidism that later progressed to Graves' ophthalmopathy.

This clonotype turned up a few times. The CDR3 here is CASSPSGKGGYNEQFF. The CDR3 coding sequence is TGTGCCAGCAGCCCCTCGGGCAAGGGTGGATACAATGAGCAGTTCTTC. This sequence joins TRBV7-3 and TRBJ2-1, with D hard to call. Germline V gene data show CDR1 as SGHTA and CDR2 as FQGTGA. Trimming took off 5 bases at V and 4 bases at J, with 18 bases between the two ends. The CDR3 runs to 16 residues.

Details on this clonotype: The junction departs from germline at one end; a sequencing error may be responsible. V usage is TRBV7-9 and J usage is TRBJ2-3; 7 nucleotides line up with TRBD1. This CDR3 contains 14 residues. Germline CDR1 reads SEHNR; CDR2 reads FQNEAQ (reference sequence). The CDR3 sequence: CASSHRGQADTQYF. CDR3 nucleotide sequence: TGCGCCAGCAGCCACAGGGGACAAGCAGATACGCAGTATTTT.